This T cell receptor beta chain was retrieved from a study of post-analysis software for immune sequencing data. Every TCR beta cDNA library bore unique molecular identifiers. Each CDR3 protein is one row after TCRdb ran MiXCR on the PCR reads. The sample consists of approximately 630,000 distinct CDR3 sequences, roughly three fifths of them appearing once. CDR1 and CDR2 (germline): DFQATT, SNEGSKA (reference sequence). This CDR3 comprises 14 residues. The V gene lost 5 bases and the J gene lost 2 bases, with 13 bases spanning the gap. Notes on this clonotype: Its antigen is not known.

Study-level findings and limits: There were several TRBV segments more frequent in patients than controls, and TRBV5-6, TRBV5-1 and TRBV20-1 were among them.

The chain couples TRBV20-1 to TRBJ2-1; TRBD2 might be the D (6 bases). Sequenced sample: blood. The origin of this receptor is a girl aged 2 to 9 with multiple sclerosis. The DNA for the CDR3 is TGCAGTGCTGCCCCCGCTAGCGCCTACAATGAGCAGTTCTTC. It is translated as CSAAPASAYNEQFF.